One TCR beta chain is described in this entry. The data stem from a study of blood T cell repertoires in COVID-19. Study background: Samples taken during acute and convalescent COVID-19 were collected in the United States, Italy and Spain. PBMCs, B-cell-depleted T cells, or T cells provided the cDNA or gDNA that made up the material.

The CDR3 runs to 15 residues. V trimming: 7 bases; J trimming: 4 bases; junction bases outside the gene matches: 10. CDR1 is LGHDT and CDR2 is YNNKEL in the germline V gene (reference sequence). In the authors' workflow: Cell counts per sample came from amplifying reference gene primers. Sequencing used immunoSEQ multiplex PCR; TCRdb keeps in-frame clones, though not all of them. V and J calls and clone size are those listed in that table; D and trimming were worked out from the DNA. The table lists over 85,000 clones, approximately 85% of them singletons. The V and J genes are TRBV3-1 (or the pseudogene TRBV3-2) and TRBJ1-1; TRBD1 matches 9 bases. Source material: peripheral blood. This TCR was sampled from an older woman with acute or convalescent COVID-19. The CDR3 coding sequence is TGTGCCAGCACGCGGGCACAGGGGGCAGTCACTGAAGCTTTCTTT. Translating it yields CASTRAQGAVTEAFF.